Each of the 5 T cell receptor beta chains below was sequenced from the same sample in a study of CD8+ T cells in alopecia areata. Sample treatment: oral pan-JAK inhibitor, 5-10 mg twice daily. TCR sequencing used cDNA made by reverse transcription of extracted RNA. TCRdb's table, derived via immunoSEQ multiplex PCR, lists solely in-frame clones and lacks some. There are more than 95,000 clones in the sample; approximately 57% occur only once, and around 6% lies in the top ten. Sequencing used CD4+ T cells sorted from blood, obtained at week 4, from a patient treated with tofacitinib. These receptors were collected from a human donor with alopecia areata.

This clone was counted a few times. The chain combines TRBV30 with TRBJ2-5; D call uncertain. This CDR3 spans 11 amino acids. CDR1 and CDR2 from the germline V gene are GTSNPN and SVGIG (reference sequence). V lost 2 bases and J lost 4, with 5 bases in between. The CDR3 nucleotides are TGTGCCTGGAGTACCCCAGAGACCCAGTACTTC. Its protein product is CAWSTPETQYF.

This chain uses TRBV5-1 with TRBJ2-7; D is ambiguous. Trimming left V 3 bases short and J 2 bases short, with 12 bases between. Germline CDR1 reads SGHRS; CDR2 reads YFSETQ. CDR3 size: 14 residues. CDR3 in DNA: TGCGCCAGCAGCTCTAAGGGCAGAACCTACGAGCAGTACTTC. Translating gives CASSSKGRTYEQYF. Together with reference TRBV5-1 and TRBJ2-7, the CDR3 gives the full variable domain: KAGVTQTPRYLIKTRGQQVTLSCSPISGHRSVSWYQQTPGQGLQFLFEYFSETQRNKGNFPGRFSGRQFSNSRSEMNVSTLELGDSALYLCASSSKGRTYEQYFGPGTRLTVT.

This clone was picked up a small number of times. The V call is TRBV6-1, the J call TRBJ1-5, with 10 bases fitting TRBD1. Germline CDR1 MNHNS, CDR2 SASEGT. The V gene end was trimmed by 5 bases and the J gene end by 10 bases; junction bases not matched to a gene: 5. This CDR3 has 13 residues. The CDR3 DNA sequence: TGTGCCAGCAGTTTGGACAGGGGGTCACCCCAGCATTTT. It codes for CASSLDRGSPQHF.

Regarding this clone: Other DNA sequences from this sample encode an identical CDR3 as well. The chain couples TRBV30 to TRBJ2-1, with D unresolved. Per germline, CDR1 GTSNPN and CDR2 SVGIG (reference sequence). The CDR3 loop spans 11 amino acids. Between the trimmed V and J ends, which lost 3 bases and 4 bases, there was a span of 4 bases. The CDR3 sequence: CAWRSYNEQFF. CDR3 nucleotides: TGTGCCTGGAGATCATACAATGAGCAGTTCTTC.

V usage is TRBV7-9 and J usage is TRBJ1-1; 8 nucleotides align to TRBD1. After removal of 3 bases from V and 10 bases from J, the junction contained 4 bases not matched to a gene. The CDR3 spans 12 residues. Germline lookup yields CDR1 SEHNR and CDR2 FQNEAQ (reference sequence). CDR3 coding DNA: TGTGCCAGCAGCTTTGGACAGGGCTTAGCTTTCTTT. Translated, it gives CASSFGQGLAFF.